Listed here are 25 T cell receptor beta chains from one sample, sequenced in a study of T cell repertoires in aging, cancer and after chemotherapy. Rearranged V-D-J TRB sequences were amplified with a mixed TRB-A/B primer pool. From the multiplex PCR reads, TCRdb called clonotypes with MiXCR, one entry per CDR3 protein. The data hold some 4,000 distinct CDR3 sequences, with about a quarter observed a single time. Peripheral blood genomic DNA, not sorted cells or RNA, was the template. The sample comprised blood. The receptor source for this set is a human donor with a blood cancer.

This clonotype came up a few times. V and J are TRBV6-5 and TRBJ1-5, with a possible D match to TRBD1 (5 bases). CDR3 size: 13 residues. Germline CDR1 reads MNHEY; CDR2 reads SVGAGI. Trimming pared 8 bases from V and 4 bases from J, leaving 12 bases between. The CDR3, as DNA: TGTGCCAGCGCGGGGCAGGGTAATCAGCCCCAGCATTTT. Translating it yields CASAGQGNQPQHF.

This chain links TRBV29-1 with TRBJ2-7; 10 bases align to TRBD1. CDR1 is SQVTM, CDR2 ANQGSEA, per germline. The trim removed 6 bases at V and 5 bases at J, leaving 10 bases unmatched. The CDR3 extends over 14 amino acids. CDR3: CSVLWGTGDHEQYF. The CDR3 bases are TGCAGCGTCCTATGGGGGACAGGGGACCACGAGCAGTACTTC.

This chain joins TRBV11-2 and TRBJ2-5; 7 bases are shared with TRBD2. With V trimmed by 5 bases and J by 2 bases, 11 bases remained unmatched. Germline loops: CDR1 SGHAT, CDR2 FQNNGV. The CDR3 is 16 amino acids. This CDR3 reads CASSPWGGAGQETQYF. The CDR3 DNA reads TGTGCCAGCAGCCCCTGGGGGGGAGCGGGACAAGAGACCCAGTACTTC.

The V gene is TRBV6-5, the J gene TRBJ1-2; maybe TRBD1 (5 bases). The CDR3 contains 14 residues. Germline assignment: CDR1 MNHEY and CDR2 SVGAGI. Trimming took 2 bases from V and 12 from J, leaving 19 bases between them. This CDR3 reads CASSYGGTSNPHTF. The CDR3 DNA reads as TGTGCCAGCAGTTACGGTGGGACCTCAAACCCCCACACCTTC.

This clonotype appeared once. The V gene is TRBV20-1, the J gene TRBJ2-5; 11 nucleotides agree with TRBD2. This CDR3 spans 15 amino acids. The germline V gene has CDR1 DFQATT and CDR2 SNEGSKA (reference sequence). The V and J ends lost 4 bases and 2 bases, in that order; junction bases with no gene match: 6. In nucleotides, the CDR3 is TGCAGTGCTACCGGGACTAGCGGAATTCAAGAGACCCAGTACTTC. Its protein is CSATGTSGIQETQYF.

The chain carries TRBV30 and TRBJ1-5; D gene ambiguous. V gave up 2 bases and J gave up 7 bases, with 12 bases separating them. Germline CDR1 and CDR2: GTSNPN and SVGIG (reference sequence). The CDR3 extends over 13 amino acids. CDR3: CAWSRTFRQPQHF. The CDR3 nucleotides read TGTGCCTGGAGTCGGACCTTTCGACAGCCCCAGCATTTT.

By frequency in the sample, this clonotype is medium-sized. This chain joins TRBV30 and TRBJ2-3; 11 bases line up with TRBD2. This CDR3 has 17 residues. Losses at the gene ends were 5 bases for V and 5 bases for J; bases not matched to a gene: 15. Germline lookup yields CDR1 GTSNPN and CDR2 SVGIG (reference sequence). The CDR3 coding sequence is TGTGCCTGGCAGAAATTTAGCGGGAGGGCCAGGGGAGATACGCAGTATTTT. It is translated as CAWQKFSGRARGDTQYF.

This clonotype was counted between two and nine times. The chain joins TRBV6-5 to TRBJ2-7, with 9 bases aligning to TRBD1. V trimming: 5 bases; J trimming: 6 bases; junction bases outside the gene matches: 17. Germline V CDR1 and CDR2: MNHEY, SVGAGI. The CDR3 is 17 amino acids. CDR3 in DNA: TGTGCCAGCAGTCGGACAGGGGTTAATCAACGGGGAACCGAGCAGTACTTC. Its protein is CASSRTGVNQRGTEQYF.

The chain carries TRBV10-3 and TRBJ2-2; possible D gene TRBD2, 5 bases. Trimming removed 4 bases at V and 2 bases at J, with 8 bases between. The CDR3 consists of 14 residues. Per the germline V gene, CDR1 is ENHRY and CDR2 is SYGVKD. In DNA, the CDR3 is TGTGCCATCAGTGCCCGGGGAAACACCGGGGAGCTGTTTTTT. It is translated as CAISARGNTGELFF.

The chain's CDR3 is CASSLGGSTEAFF. CDR3 bases: TGTGCCAGCAGTTTAGGGGGCAGCACTGAAGCTTTCTTT. The genes are TRBV28 and TRBJ1-1, with D perhaps TRBD1 (6 bases). This CDR3 has 13 residues. V was shortened by 2 bases and J by 4 bases, with 8 bases between the two germline ends. Germline assignment: CDR1 MDHEN and CDR2 SYDVKM.

This clonotype was counted between two and nine times. This CDR3 is CAWSVYGTGELFF. The CDR3 DNA reads TGTGCCTGGAGTGTATATGGTACCGGGGAGCTGTTTTTT. The chain recombines TRBV30 with TRBJ2-2; D is ambiguous. There are 13 residues in the CDR3. Trimming removed 0 bases from V and 5 bases from J, with 7 bases in between. Looked up from germline, CDR1 is GTSNPN and CDR2 is SVGIG (reference sequence).

The chain employs TRBV7-2 and TRBJ1-2, with TRBD1 identical over 10 bases. Per germline, CDR1 SGHTA and CDR2 FQGNSA. This CDR3 has 15 amino acids. Losses at the gene ends were 8 bases for V and 2 bases for J; bases not matched to a gene: 8. DNA for the CDR3: TGTGCCAGCGACCCCCAGGGACAGGGGAACTATGGCTACACCTTC. It codes for CASDPQGQGNYGYTF. Full variable domain (remainder filled in from reference TRBV7-2 and TRBJ1-2): GAGVSQSPSNKVTEKGKDVELRCDPISGHTALYWYRQSLGQGLEFLIYFQGNSAPDKSGLPSDRFSAERTGGSVSTLTIQRTQQEDSAVYLCASDPQGQGNYGYTFGSGTRLTVV.

Notes on this clonotype: Relative to the germline gene, one junction end is altered; a read error may explain this. The genes are TRBV5-5 and TRBJ1-1; D may be TRBD1 (5 bases). CDR1 and CDR2 (germline): SGHKS, YYEKEE (reference sequence). The CDR3 contains 12 residues. The CDR3 DNA is TGCGCCAGCAGAACAGGGAACACTGAAGCTTTCTTT. Protein product: CASRTGNTEAFF.

This clonotype is large (0.1 to 1%). V and J are TRBV30 and TRBJ1-2; D is undetermined. Trimming removed 2 bases at V and 8 bases at J, with 12 bases between. This CDR3 has 12 amino acids. In germline, CDR1 is GTSNPN, CDR2 SVGIG (reference sequence). CDR3 protein: CAWSRQVGGYTF. CDR3 bases: TGTGCCTGGAGTAGGCAGGTGGGGGGCTACACCTTC.

This clonotype was seen a handful of times. The chain uses TRBV6-1 and TRBJ1-5; D not certain. The V end was cut by 2 bases, the J end by 4 bases, with 12 bases between. The CDR3 totals 15 residues. CDR1 is MNHNS and CDR2 is SASEGT in the germline V gene. CDR3 protein: CASSEKWSYNQPQHF. The CDR3, as DNA: TGTGCCAGCAGTGAAAAGTGGTCCTATAATCAGCCCCAGCATTTT.

J is TRBJ2-5 and V is TRBV6-1; D is undetermined. The CDR3 runs to 16 residues. Germline values: CDR1 MNHNS, CDR2 SASEGT. V was cut by 2 bases and J by 0 bases, with 13 bases left in between. In DNA, the CDR3 is TGTGCCAGCAGTGAATCGGGTAGGGCCTACCAAGAGACCCAGTACTTC. This gives the protein CASSESGRAYQETQYF.

The rearrangement uses TRBV7-4 and TRBJ2-7; D ambiguous. The germline CDR1 and CDR2 sequences are SGHVT and SQSDAQ. The CDR3 loop spans 13 amino acids. Trimming took off 2 bases at V and 5 bases at J, with 10 bases between the two ends. The CDR3 region has the DNA TGTGCCAGCAGCTTAACGTTAGGGCACGAGCAGTACTTC. It encodes CASSLTLGHEQYF. Combining the CDR3 with reference TRBV7-4 and TRBJ2-7 gives the whole variable domain GAGVSQSPRYKVAKRGRDVALRCDSISGHVTLYWYRQTLGQGSEVLTYSQSDAQRDKSGRPSGRFSAERPERSVSTLKIQRTEQGDSAVYLCASSLTLGHEQYFGPGTRLTVT.

On this clonotype itself: With a much larger clone just one base away, this may be a read error. The chain carries TRBV20-1 and TRBJ2-3; 10 bases line up with TRBD2. This CDR3 is built from 14 residues. The germline gives CDR1 DFQATT, CDR2 SNEGSKA (reference sequence). This CDR3 reads CSAPLAGATDTKYF. DNA for the CDR3: TGCAGTGCTCCGCTAGCGGGAGCCACAGATACGAAGTATTTT.

This rearrangement joins TRBV24-1 to TRBJ1-1, with TRBD1 matching over 7 bases. Germline trimming cut 5 bases from V and 11 bases from J; bases unmatched to any gene: 4. Germline-derived CDR1 and CDR2 are KGHDR and SFDVKD. CDR3 size: 11 residues. CDR3 nucleotides: TGTGCCACCAGTGTCAGGGGGAGGGCTTTCTTT. Translation gives CATSVRGRAFF.

In its sample, this clonotype was seen a few times. V is TRBV10-3 and J is TRBJ2-7, with 9 bases identical to TRBD1. This CDR3 is 15 amino acids long. V was clipped by 4 bases and J by 9 bases; unmatched bases: 13. Germline CDR1 and CDR2: ENHRY and SYGVKD. DNA of the CDR3: TGTGCCATCAGTGTTTCCCCGGACAGGGGCGAGGCGCAGTACTTC. Translating gives CAISVSPDRGEAQYF.

The J gene is TRBJ2-1, the V gene TRBV5-4; no reliable D call. V gave up 3 bases and J gave up 9 bases, with 7 bases separating them. Germline assignment: CDR1 SGHNT and CDR2 YYREEE (reference sequence). There are 11 residues in the CDR3. CDR3 residues: CASSSLVEQFF. As DNA, the CDR3 is TGTGCCAGCAGCTCCCTGGTTGAGCAGTTCTTC. The full variable domain, its missing parts supplied by reference TRBV5-4 and TRBJ2-1, is ETGVTQSPTHLIKTRGQQVTLRCSSQSGHNTVSWYQQALGQGPQFIFQYYREEENGRGNFPPRFSGLQFPNYSSELNVNALELDDSALYLCASSSLVEQFFGPGTRLTVL.

In its sample, this clonotype is medium-sized. The J gene is TRBJ2-2, the V gene TRBV12-3 or TRBV12-4, with D perhaps assigned TRBD1 or TRBD2 (6 bases each). The germline V and J ends were trimmed by 8 bases and 2 bases, with 18 bases remaining between them. The CDR3 is made up of 16 amino acids. CDR3 nucleotide sequence: TGTGCCAGCCAACTGGGGGGCTGGTTTAACACCGGGGAGCTGTTTTTT. Residues: CASQLGGWFNTGELFF.

The chain combines TRBV7-9 with TRBJ1-2; TRBD1 matches 10 bases. This CDR3 has 15 amino acids. The trim removed 4 bases at V and 8 bases at J, leaving 10 bases unmatched. The germline gives CDR1 SEHNR, CDR2 FQNEAQ (reference sequence). CDR3 loop: CASSSPGQGSRGYTF. CDR3 DNA: TGTGCCAGCAGCTCACCGGGACAGGGGAGTCGAGGCTACACCTTC. The variable domain in full, with the rest retrieved from reference TRBV7-9 and TRBJ1-2, is DTGVSQNPRHKITKRGQNVTFRCDPISEHNRLYWYRQTLGQGPEFLTYFQNEAQLEKSRLLSDRFSAERPKGSFSTLEIQRTEQGDSAMYLCASSSPGQGSRGYTFGSGTRLTVV.

In this sample, this clonotype is medium-sized (0.01 to 0.1%). J is TRBJ2-2 and V is TRBV29-1, with D perhaps matching TRBD1 (5 bases). Germline V gives CDR1 SQVTM, CDR2 ANQGSEA. V lost 7 bases and J 5 bases, leaving 17 bases between the germline ends. The CDR3 runs 14 residues. The CDR3 region has the DNA TGCAGCGCCCAAGGGGCTTTTGGGACCGGGGAGCTGTTTTTT. Encoded protein: CSAQGAFGTGELFF.

This clonotype was detected a few times. V is TRBV7-3 and J is TRBJ2-1; tentative D call: TRBD2 (7 bases). Germline CDR1 is SGHTA and CDR2 is FQGTGA. The V end was cut by 5 bases, the J end by 6 bases, with 14 bases between. CDR3 length: 14 residues. For the CDR3, the DNA is TGTGCCAGCAGCCCTCTAGGGGGGGTCAATGAGCAGTTCTTC. This translates into CASSPLGGVNEQFF.